A selection of T cell receptor beta chains follows, all from one sample in a study of T cells expressing NK-cell markers. TCRdb re-called the 5' RACE reads, yielding one record per CDR3 amino acid sequence without DNA. In total, the table holds more than 400,000 distinct CDR3 sequences. Sequencing used blood T cells: a sorted CD56 or NKG2C T cell subset, CD4+ or CD8+ T cells, or bulk PBMC T cells (not recorded which). The source of these receptors is a woman between 18 and 69 years old in good health. Each CDR3 is given with its conserved first and last residue.

TRBJ2-2 TRBV20-1 CSASRAVNTGELFF
TRBJ2-7 TRBV15 CATSRGRGNEQYF
TRBJ2-1 TRBV19 CASSILAGGPNEQFF
TRBJ2-7 TRBV15 CATSRGPEGYEQYF
TRBJ2-4 TRBV6-2/TRBV6-3 CASSYPGSGRLQYF
TRBJ2-1 TRBV9 CASSVGPMGRNYNEQFF
TRBJ2-4 TRBV23-1 CASSQSPPGRAVAKNIQYF
TRBJ2-7 TRBV6-5 CASSSPGTTYEQYF
TRBJ1-1 TRBV30 CATMGNTEAFF
TRBJ1-5 TRBV29-1 CSAQTGGGQPQHF
TRBJ1-6 TRBV12-3/TRBV12-4 CASSPRTAPNSPLHF
TRBJ1-1 TRBV7-2 CAGGSGRMNTEAFF
TRBJ2-3 TRBV7-2 CASSTGTSGGTDTQYF
TRBJ1-5 TRBV18 CASSPDSGGNQPQHF
TRBJ1-4 TRBV4-3 CASSQSRTNEKLFF
TRBJ1-1 TRBV20-1 CSARAREFEAFF
TRBJ2-2 TRBV29-1 CSVGASSHTGELFF
TRBJ2-1 TRBV3-1 CASSEGKLNEQFF
TRBJ2-7 TRBV29-1 CSVPGGRSYEQYF
TRBJ2-1 TRBV7-9 CASSLEIPGIEQFF
TRBJ1-1 TRBV5-1 CASSYVGQGAEAFF
TRBJ2-1 TRBV20-1 CSARPGPDEGGSYNEQFF
TRBJ2-7 TRBV20-1 CSATRDRGPYEQYF
TRBJ1-2 TRBV7-2 CASSLGLNYGYTF
TRBJ2-1 TRBV29-1 CSVQGQGTVYNEQFF
TRBJ2-7 TRBV20-1 CSALQGPNPSYEQYF
TRBJ1-2 TRBV7-2 CASSLGAAVEGGYTF
TRBJ2-5 TRBV20-1 CSANGGGGETQYF
TRBJ2-2 TRBV18 CASSPGATGELFF
TRBJ1-1 TRBV11-2 CASSLAEGWSNTEAFF
TRBJ2-5 TRBV7-6 CASSFGIAGYNQETQYF
TRBJ1-2 TRBV2 CASSGHYGYTF
TRBJ1-6 TRBV4-3 CASSQVQGGNSPLHF
TRBJ2-1 TRBV4-3 CASSPLPGTSGVNEQFF
TRBJ2-5 TRBV7-2 CASSFSGSPATQYF
TRBJ2-3 TRBV6-4 CASSTGTGSDTQYF
TRBJ1-4 TRBV5-1 CASSLYFGQLGKLFF
TRBJ2-6 TRBV6-5 CASSYSRPSSGANVLTF
TRBJ2-7 TRBV20-1 CSASGVTYEQYF
TRBJ2-1 TRBV19 CASSPRPNEQFF
TRBJ2-1 TRBV20-1 CGGRGLAVYNEQFF
TRBJ2-3 TRBV4-3 CASSQGRLGYADTQYF
TRBJ2-2 TRBV11-2 CASSLSFYDRSNTGELFF
TRBJ2-1 TRBV7-2 CASSLGTGGTYNEQFF
TRBJ1-2 TRBV20-1 CSASKGYGYTF
TRBJ2-3 TRBV6-5 CASNSVTDTQYF
TRBJ2-7 TRBV25-1 CASSASLKARSYEQYF
TRBJ2-7 TRBV28 CATNGRAYEQYF
TRBJ2-1 TRBV7-9 CASSLAGGPNNEQFF
TRBJ1-1 TRBV6-2/TRBV6-3 CASSYSSAEAFF
TRBJ2-3 TRBV6-2/TRBV6-3 CASSRQGTTDTQYF
TRBJ2-1 TRBV7-6 CASSLVGSSFEQFF
TRBJ2-3 TRBV20-1 CSARDPGRRADTQYF
TRBJ2-3 TRBV4-3 CASSQSVFDTQYF
TRBJ2-1 TRBV7-8 CASSPRPAGENEQFF
TRBJ2-7 TRBV29-1 CSTGTGDYEQYF
TRBJ1-5 TRBV19 CASSIEATGNQPQHF